This T cell receptor (beta chain) was sequenced during a study of blood T cell repertoires in COVID-19. Study-wide background: Whether acute or convalescent, the COVID-19 samples came from the United States, Italy and Spain. Nucleic acid was either cDNA or gDNA, and it came from T cells, B-cell-depleted T cells, or PBMCs.

Each participant's cohort was designated according to participant-reported clinical history. V trimming: 5 bases; J trimming: 3 bases; junction bases outside the gene matches: 7. This CDR3 contains 14 residues. The germline CDR1 and CDR2 sequences are SGHAT and FQDESV (reference sequence). TCRdb keeps only in-frame clones here, not all; method: immunoSEQ multiplex PCR. The sample includes 150,000 to 200,000 clones, 70% to 85% seen only once; the top ten take 10% to 15%. This clone was seen more than once but under ten times. The sequenced material came from PBMCs or T cells enriched from blood (not recorded which). V usage is TRBV11-1 and J usage is TRBJ2-7, with TRBD1 matching over 7 bases. This TCR was recovered from a man over 45 who had recovered from COVID-19. CDR3: CASSPRTGNYEQYF. The CDR3, as DNA: TGTGCCAGCAGCCCTAGGACAGGCAACTACGAGCAGTACTTC.